This T cell receptor beta chain stems from a study of T cell responses to AZD1222 COVID-19 vaccine. This table comes from immunoSEQ multiplex PCR, and its TCRdb copy is limited to in-frame clones, with some not included. The table has over 120,000 clones, more than 85% seen once. This CDR3 spans 15 amino acids. V lost 5 bases and J lost 2; bases outside the gene matches: 4. Germline V gives CDR1 MDHEN, CDR2 SYDVKM. The source is an adult in good health. The input for sequencing was peripheral blood, taken on day 0 of AZD1222 vaccination. The V call is TRBV28, the J call TRBJ2-1; 9 bases align to TRBD1. As DNA, the CDR3 is TGTGCCAGCAGTCCGGACAGGGGCCCCTACAATGAGCAGTTCTTC. It codes for CASSPDRGPYNEQFF.